Listed below are T cell receptor beta chains from one sample, sequenced in a study of OX40 agonist ivuxolimab in advanced cancers. Only in-frame clones appear in the TCRdb table, and some are missing; sequencing was by immunoSEQ multiplex PCR. The sample consists of about 71,000 clones, around 94% of them appearing once. The sequencing used CD4+ or CD8+ T cells sorted from blood, collected in a trial of the OX40 agonist ivuxolimab. These receptors were taken from an adult with an advanced solid tumor such as melanoma, head and neck, liver or kidney cancer. Each CDR3 is given with its conserved first and last residue. The D gene is left open where the match is weak. The size field is filled for only some rows; it gives once, few, many or a size class.

CASSQEAPSGVSEQFF	TGCGCCAGCAGCCAAGAGGCCCCTAGCGGGGTGTCTGAGCAGTTCTTC	once	TRBV4-3	TRBJ2-1	TRBD2
CASSQEGGMNTEAFF	TGCGCCAGCAGCCAAGAGGGGGGCATGAACACTGAAGCTTTCTTT	.	TRBV4-1	TRBJ1-1	.
CAWSVGADLLPISGYTF	TGTGCCTGGAGTGTAGGGGCAGATCTGCTTCCCATCTCTGGCTACACCTTC	.	TRBV30	TRBJ1-2	.
CASSQQGLNTEAFF	TGTGCCAGCAGTCAACAAGGGCTTAACACTGAAGCTTTCTTT	.	TRBV6-5	TRBJ1-1	.
CASSLERASYEQYF	TGTGCCAGCAGTTTAGAACGGGCCTCCTACGAGCAGTACTTC	.	TRBV27	TRBJ2-7	.
CASSQGASGGRVEQFF	TGTGCCAGCAGCCAAGGGGCTAGCGGGGGGCGGGTTGAGCAGTTCTTC	.	TRBV4-2	TRBJ2-1	TRBD2
CASSPGGPYDGYTF	TGTGCCAGCAGCCCGGGGGGCCCCTACGATGGCTACACCTTC	.	TRBV6-6	TRBJ1-2	.
CASSDTQGNTEAFF	TGTGCCAGCAGCGATACGCAGGGGAACACTGAAGCTTTCTTT	few	TRBV5-4	TRBJ1-1	.
CASSPHLQGTNQPQHF	TGTGCCAGCAGTCCACACCTACAGGGGACCAATCAGCCCCAGCATTTT	.	TRBV27	TRBJ1-5	TRBD1
CASSLAQGVSEQYF	TGCGCCAGCAGCCTTGCACAGGGGGTTAGCGAGCAGTACTTC	once	TRBV4-3	TRBJ2-7	TRBD1
CASSSNSDRARTDTQYF	TGTGCCAGCAGTTCAAACTCAGACAGGGCCCGCACAGATACGCAGTATTTT	.	TRBV27	TRBJ2-3	TRBD1
CASSLAEGSLYEQYF	TGTGCCAGCAGCTTAGCGGAGGGGTCCCTCTACGAGCAGTACTTC	.	TRBV7-9	TRBJ2-7	.
CASSYLGQEAFF	TGTGCCAGCAGCTACCTAGGCCAAGAAGCTTTCTTT	few	TRBV7-9	TRBJ1-1	.
CASSRQGGPNYGYTF	TGTGCCAGCAGTAGACAGGGGGGGCCTAACTATGGCTACACCTTC	.	TRBV27	TRBJ1-2	TRBD1
CASSQTPTEAFF	TGTGCCAGCTCCCAGACCCCTACTGAAGCTTTCTTT	few	TRBV18	TRBJ1-1	.
CASSVGLAGGIQYF	TGTGCCAGCAGCGTGGGACTAGCGGGCGGCATTCAGTACTTC	.	TRBV21-1	TRBJ2-4	.
CASSETGRNTEAFF	TGTGCCAGCAGTGAGACAGGGCGGAACACTGAAGCTTTCTTT	.	TRBV27	TRBJ1-1	TRBD1
CAISPGTYGYTF	TGTGCCATCAGCCCAGGGACCTATGGCTACACCTTC	.	TRBV10-3	TRBJ1-2	.
CASSLPGLAGVTDTQYF	TGTGCCAGCAGTTTGCCCGGACTAGCGGGAGTTACAGATACGCAGTATTTT	.	TRBV27	TRBJ2-3	TRBD2
CASNTDRDVGTEAFF	TGTGCCAGTAACACAGACAGGGACGTTGGCACTGAAGCTTTCTTT	.	TRBV19	TRBJ1-1	TRBD1
CASSLPSLAPYEQYF	TGTGCCAGCAGTTTACCGAGTCTAGCACCCTACGAGCAGTACTTC	.	TRBV28	TRBJ2-7	.
CASSVGGSGNTGELFF	TGTGCCAGCAGCGTAGGTGGGAGTGGGAACACCGGGGAGCTGTTTTTT	.	TRBV9	TRBJ2-2	.
CASSVSLRPATYEQYF	TGTGCCAGTAGTGTATCCCTTAGGCCGGCGACCTACGAGCAGTACTTC	.	TRBV19	TRBJ2-7	.
CASSPRQGADGYTF	TGTGCCAGCAGCCCGCGACAGGGGGCTGATGGCTACACCTTC	.	TRBV9	TRBJ1-2	TRBD1
CATRPGGGTEAFF	TGTGCCACCCGTCCGGGGGGAGGCACTGAAGCTTTCTTT	.	TRBV19	TRBJ1-1	.
CASSVGTGDEKLFF	TGTGCCAGCAGCGTAGGGACAGGGGATGAAAAACTGTTTTTT	.	TRBV9	TRBJ1-4	TRBD1
CASSPWQGNTGELFF	TGTGCCAGCAGCCCCTGGCAAGGGAACACCGGGGAGCTGTTTTTT	.	TRBV7-9	TRBJ2-2	.
CASSQRTGNTEAFF	TGCGCCAGCAGCCAGCGGACAGGGAACACTGAAGCTTTCTTT	.	TRBV4-1	TRBJ1-1	TRBD1
CASNLWGLGETQYF	TGTGCCAGCAACCTTTGGGGACTAGGGGAGACCCAGTACTTC	.	TRBV13	TRBJ2-5	TRBD2
CASTGAGAGNTGELFF	TGCGCCAGCACCGGGGCAGGGGCGGGGAACACCGGGGAGCTGTTTTTT	.	TRBV5-1	TRBJ2-2	.
CASSPSEAGGQETQYF	TGTGCCAGCAGCCCGTCTGAGGCGGGGGGCCAAGAGACCCAGTACTTC	.	TRBV7-9	TRBJ2-5	TRBD2
CASSQLDRGPYEQYF	TGCGCCAGCAGCCAACTCGACAGGGGCCCCTACGAGCAGTACTTC	.	TRBV4-1	TRBJ2-7	TRBD1
CASSSNEQFF	TGTGCCAGCAGTTCGAATGAGCAGTTCTTC	.	TRBV6-6	TRBJ2-1	.
CASSYSRVYGYTF	TGTGCCAGCAGTTACTCGCGTGTGTATGGCTACACCTTC	.	TRBV6-5	TRBJ1-2	.
CASSLLPGEQYF	TGTGCCAGCAGCTTACTGCCAGGCGAGCAGTACTTC	.	TRBV7-6	TRBJ2-7	.
CASSLVRGNEQFF	TGTGCCAGCAGCTTAGTTAGGGGTAATGAGCAGTTCTTC	.	TRBV7-9	TRBJ2-1	.
CASSVWDRTFAEQFF	TGTGCCAGCAGCGTTTGGGACCGCACCTTCGCTGAGCAGTTCTTC	.	TRBV9	TRBJ2-1	.
CSVQFAGPQGYEQYF	TGCAGCGTTCAGTTCGCAGGTCCCCAAGGCTACGAGCAGTACTTC	.	TRBV29-1	TRBJ2-7	.
CASSAGNTEAFF	TGTGCCAGTAGTGCGGGGAACACTGAAGCTTTCTTT	.	TRBV19	TRBJ1-1	.
CASSSIPQTPLGTDTQYF	TGTGCCAGCAGCTCAATACCCCAGACCCCCCTCGGTACCGATACGCAGTATTTT	.	TRBV7-6	TRBJ2-3	.